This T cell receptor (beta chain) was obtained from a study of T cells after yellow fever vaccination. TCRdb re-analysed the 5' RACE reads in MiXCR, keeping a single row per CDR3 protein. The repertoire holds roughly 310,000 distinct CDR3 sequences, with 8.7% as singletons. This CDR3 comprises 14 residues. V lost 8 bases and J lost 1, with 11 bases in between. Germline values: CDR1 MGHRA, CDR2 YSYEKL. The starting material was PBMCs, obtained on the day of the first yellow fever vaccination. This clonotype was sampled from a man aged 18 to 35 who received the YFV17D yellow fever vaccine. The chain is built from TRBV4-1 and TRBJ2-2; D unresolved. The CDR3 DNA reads TGCGCCAGCGGGCGGCAGGAGAACACCGGGGAGCTGTTTTTT. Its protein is CASGRQENTGELFF.